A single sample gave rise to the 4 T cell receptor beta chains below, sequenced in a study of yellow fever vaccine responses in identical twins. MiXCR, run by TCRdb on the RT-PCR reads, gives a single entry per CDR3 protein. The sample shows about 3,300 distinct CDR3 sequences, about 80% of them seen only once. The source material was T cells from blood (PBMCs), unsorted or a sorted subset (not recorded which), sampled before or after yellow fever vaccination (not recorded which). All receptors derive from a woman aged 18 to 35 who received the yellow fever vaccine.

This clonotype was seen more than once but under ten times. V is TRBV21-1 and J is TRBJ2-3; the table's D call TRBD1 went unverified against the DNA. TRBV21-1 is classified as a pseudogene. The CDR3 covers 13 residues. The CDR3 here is CASSPAGTDTQYF. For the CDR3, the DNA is TGTGCCAGCAGCCCCGCAGGGACAGATACGCAGTATTTT.

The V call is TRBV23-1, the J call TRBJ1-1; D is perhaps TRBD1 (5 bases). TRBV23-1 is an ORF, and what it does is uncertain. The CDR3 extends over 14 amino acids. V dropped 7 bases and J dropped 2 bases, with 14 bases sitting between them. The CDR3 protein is CASTLRDLNTEAFF. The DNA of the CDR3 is TGCGCCAGCACCCTGAGGGACCTTAACACTGAAGCTTTCTTT.

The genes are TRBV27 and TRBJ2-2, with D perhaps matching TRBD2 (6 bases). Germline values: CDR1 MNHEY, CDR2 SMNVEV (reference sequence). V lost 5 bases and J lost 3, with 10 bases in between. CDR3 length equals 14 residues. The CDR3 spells CASSILAYTGELFF. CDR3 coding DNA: TGTGCCAGCAGTATACTAGCATACACCGGGGAGCTGTTTTTT.

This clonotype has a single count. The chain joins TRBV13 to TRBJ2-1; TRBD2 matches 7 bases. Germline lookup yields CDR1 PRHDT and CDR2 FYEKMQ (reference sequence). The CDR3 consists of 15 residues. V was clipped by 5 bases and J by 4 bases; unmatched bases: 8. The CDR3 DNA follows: TGTGCCAGCAGCGAAAAGCGGGAAGGGTACAATGAGCAGTTCTTC. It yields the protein CASSEKREGYNEQFF. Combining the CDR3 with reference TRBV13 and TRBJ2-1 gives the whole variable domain AAGVIQSPRHLIKEKRETATLKCYPIPRHDTVYWYQQGPGQDPQFLISFYEKMQSDKGSIPDRFSAQQFSDYHSELNMSSLELGDSALYFCASSEKREGYNEQFFGPGTRLTVL.